This passage covers 31 T cell receptor beta chains from one sample sequenced in a study of OX40 agonist ivuxolimab in advanced cancers. Data came from immunoSEQ multiplex PCR; TCRdb stores just in-frame clones and leaves some out. In the table there are about 69,000 clones, around four fifths of which are singletons. Sequencing used CD4+ or CD8+ T cells sorted from blood, obtained in a trial of the OX40 agonist ivuxolimab. These receptors originate from an adult with an advanced solid tumor such as melanoma, head and neck, liver or kidney cancer.

The chain has TRBV9 and TRBJ2-1; the D call may be TRBD1 or TRBD2 (5 bases each). The CDR3 is 16 residues long. Per the germline V gene, CDR1 is SGDLS and CDR2 is YYNGEE. The V end was cut by 0 bases, the J end by 3 bases, with 13 bases between. The CDR3 nucleotides are TGTGCCAGCAGCGTAGGCGAGGGGTTTCTCTACAATGAGCAGTTCTTC. Amino acids: CASSVGEGFLYNEQFF.

The CDR3 sequence is CASSEGTPRGAQFF. DNA of the CDR3: TGCGCCAGCAGTGAGGGGACTCCCCGCGGGGCGCAGTTCTTC. This sequence joins TRBV10-1 and TRBJ2-1; a possible D gene is TRBD2 (6 bases). Trimming removed 2 bases at V and 12 bases at J, with 17 bases between. In germline, CDR1 is WNHNN, CDR2 SYGVQD (reference sequence). This CDR3 region has 14 residues.

The sample holds a few counts of this clone. The V and J genes are TRBV29-1 and TRBJ1-1; unclear D gene. The CDR3 is made up of 13 amino acids. Germline V lookup: CDR1 SQVTM, CDR2 ANQGSEA. V was cut by 5 bases and J by 2 bases, with 12 bases left in between. The CDR3 protein is CSVSSPHNTEAFF. CDR3 nucleotide sequence: TGCAGCGTTTCCAGTCCCCATAACACTGAAGCTTTCTTT.

The chain is built from TRBV7-8 and TRBJ2-1; D gene unclear. This CDR3 has 12 residues. Germline CDR1 reads SGHVS; CDR2 reads FQNEAQ. The ends were cut back, 2 bases at V and 10 bases at J, with 9 bases in the middle. CDR3 sequence reads: CASSLSRPEQFF. In DNA, the CDR3 is TGTGCCAGCAGCTTATCTCGGCCGGAGCAGTTCTTC.

The chain has TRBV20-1 and TRBJ2-5; tentative D call: TRBD2 (6 bases). V lost 5 bases and J lost 4, with 8 bases in between. Germline CDR1 reads DFQATT; CDR2 reads SNEGSKA (reference sequence). The CDR3 extends over 11 amino acids. For the CDR3, the DNA is TGCAGTGCTGGTAGCGGAGAGACCCAGTACTTC. It specifies CSAGSGETQYF.

The chain links TRBV2 to TRBJ1-2; perhaps TRBD1 as D (6 bases). Germline CDR1 is SNHLY and CDR2 is FYNNEI. Trimming stripped 6 bases from V and 7 bases from J, with 21 bases between. This CDR3 has 15 amino acids. In nucleotides, the CDR3 is TGTGCCAGCAGACAATCGGACAGCCAACTAAGTGGCTACACCTTC. It specifies CASRQSDSQLSGYTF.

The genes are TRBV5-1 and TRBJ1-1; 7 nucleotides line up with TRBD1. CDR3 size: 14 residues. J gave up 6 bases and V 1 base, and 6 bases lay outside the gene matches. CDR1 and CDR2 (germline): SGHRS, YFSETQ. Here the CDR3 reads CASSLTGEVAEAFF. DNA of the CDR3: TGCGCCAGCAGCTTGACAGGGGAGGTGGCTGAAGCTTTCTTT.

The gene calls are TRBV11-2 and TRBJ2-1; either TRBD1 or TRBD2 may supply D (5 bases each). This CDR3 has 14 amino acids. Germline lookup yields CDR1 SGHAT and CDR2 FQNNGV. V shed 1 base and J shed 5 bases, with 9 bases lying between them. CDR3 nucleotide sequence: TGTGCCAGCAGCTTAGCGGGACGAGACAATGAGCAGTTCTTC. Protein product: CASSLAGRDNEQFF.

The V and J genes are TRBV4-1 and TRBJ2-7; 7 positions agree with TRBD1. CDR1 MGHRA and CDR2 YSYEKL come from the germline V gene. The CDR3 is 16 amino acids. J lost 3 bases, V lost 0 bases, and 8 bases had no gene match. The CDR3 spells CASSQDKDRTFYEQYF. As DNA, the CDR3 is TGCGCCAGCAGCCAAGATAAGGACAGGACTTTCTACGAGCAGTACTTC.

This clone was detected a few times. The chain has TRBV28 and TRBJ1-1; D possibly corresponds to TRBD1 (5 bases). Germline CDR1 is MDHEN and CDR2 is SYDVKM. CDR3 length equals 15 residues. V lost 2 bases, J lost 1 base, and 11 bases lay in between. The CDR3 here is CASSLGGRTNTEAFF. As DNA, the CDR3 is TGTGCCAGCAGTTTAGGGGGACGGACGAACACTGAAGCTTTCTTT.

This clone is a singleton in its sample. CDR3 bases: TGCGCCAGCAGCTACGGACGAGACGAGCAGTACTTC. As protein: CASSYGRDEQYF. The chain employs TRBV5-1 and TRBJ2-7; D gene unclear. With 3 bases removed from V and 5 bases from J, the gap between germline ends came to 9 bases. The CDR3 runs 12 residues. Germline CDR1 SGHRS, CDR2 YFSETQ.

This clone was detected a few times. This sequence joins TRBV11-3 and TRBJ2-2, with D tentatively TRBD2 (5 bases). In germline, CDR1 is SGHNT, CDR2 YENEEA. Trimming stripped 1 base from V and 7 bases from J, with 13 bases between. This CDR3 contains 15 residues. The CDR3 nucleotides are TGTGCCAGCAGCTTAGGGCCCAAAGGGAGCGGGGAGCTGTTTTTT. Its translation: CASSLGPKGSGELFF.

This clone has just a few counts. The gene calls are TRBV19 and TRBJ2-4; 10 bases align to TRBD1. CDR3 length equals 13 residues. V lost 6 bases and J lost 8; bases outside the gene matches: 4. CDR1 and CDR2 (germline): LNHDA, SQIVND (reference sequence). DNA for the CDR3: TGTGCCAGTAGCCGGGACAGGGGTGACATTCAGTACTTC. Amino acids: CASSRDRGDIQYF.

CDR3: CASSLAAYNSPLHF. In DNA, the CDR3 is TGTGCCAGCAGTTTGGCTGCCTATAATTCACCCCTCCACTTT. The chain joins TRBV27 to TRBJ1-6, with D uncertain. V lost 3 bases, J lost 2 bases, and 5 bases lay in between. This CDR3 has 14 residues. From germline, CDR1 is MNHEY and CDR2 SMNVEV (reference sequence).

Written as DNA, the CDR3 is TGTGCCATCAGTGAATTGACAGGATTTCAAGAGACCCAGTACTTC. Residues: CAISELTGFQETQYF. The chain is built from TRBV10-3 and TRBJ2-5, with a possible D match to TRBD1 (6 bases). The V gene lost 3 bases and the J gene lost 2 bases, with 13 bases spanning the gap. The germline V gene encodes CDR1 ENHRY and CDR2 SYGVKD. The CDR3 covers 15 residues.

The rearrangement uses TRBV15 and TRBJ1-1, with 7 bases fitting TRBD1. This CDR3 has 16 amino acids. Trimming removed 1 base from V and 5 bases from J; junction bases left unmatched: 10. The germline V gene has CDR1 LNHNV and CDR2 YYDKDF (reference sequence). The CDR3 DNA reads TGTGCCACCAGCAGAGGACAGGGAAGTTCGGGAACTGAAGCTTTCTTT. Protein: CATSRGQGSSGTEAFF.

This clone was found a few times. The chain couples TRBV5-6 to TRBJ1-5; perhaps TRBD1 as D (6 bases). Trimming pared 3 bases from V and 2 bases from J, leaving 9 bases between. Germline V gene lookup returns CDR1 SGHDT and CDR2 YYEEEE. The CDR3 is made up of 14 amino acids. CDR3 residues: CASSYGQRNQPQHF. The DNA of the CDR3 is TGTGCCAGCAGCTATGGACAGCGCAATCAGCCCCAGCATTTT.

This chain joins TRBV30 and TRBJ1-1; the D is unclear. The CDR3 has 14 amino acids. Trimming cost V 0 bases and J 0 bases, with 8 bases left between them. CDR1 and CDR2 (germline): GTSNPN, SVGIG (reference sequence). CDR3 residues: CAWSVGSMNTEAFF. The DNA of the CDR3 is TGTGCCTGGAGTGTAGGCAGTATGAACACTGAAGCTTTCTTT.

This chain connects TRBV5-1 to TRBJ2-3; D is uncertain. Germline V gene lookup returns CDR1 SGHRS and CDR2 YFSETQ. The CDR3 extends over 13 amino acids. The ends were cut back, 4 bases at V and 4 bases at J, with 10 bases in the middle. CDR3 protein: CASSRGTADTQYF. The CDR3 DNA follows: TGCGCCAGCAGCCGCGGAACCGCAGATACGCAGTATTTT.

This clone appeared a few times. The chain carries TRBV19 and TRBJ1-2, with 7 nucleotides matching TRBD1. The trim removed 7 bases at V and 6 bases at J, leaving 8 bases unmatched. From germline, CDR1 is LNHDA and CDR2 SQIVND (reference sequence). The CDR3 has 13 residues. The CDR3 DNA is TGTGCCAGTAAGGTGGAGGGGGCTCATGGCTACACCTTC. This sequence encodes CASKVEGAHGYTF.

The chain recombines TRBV5-6 with TRBJ2-7; TRBD1 might be the D (6 bases). V was shortened by 0 bases and J by 4 bases, with 11 bases between the two germline ends. CDR3 size: 14 residues. From germline, CDR1 is SGHDT and CDR2 YYEEEE. The CDR3, as DNA: TGTGCCAGCAGCTTGGACAGGGTTAAATACGAGCAGTACTTC. This encodes CASSLDRVKYEQYF.

This rearrangement joins TRBV5-6 to TRBJ2-3; no firm D call. V was shortened by 4 bases and J by 2 bases, with 8 bases between the two germline ends. Per the germline V gene, CDR1 is SGHDT and CDR2 is YYEEEE. This CDR3 is 13 amino acids long. CDR3 sequence (DNA): TGTGCCAGCAGCAGAAGCAACACAGATACGCAGTATTTT. It codes for CASSRSNTDTQYF. Full variable domain (remainder filled in from reference TRBV5-6 and TRBJ2-3): DAGVTQSPTHLIKTRGQQVTLRCSPKSGHDTVSWYQQALGQGPQFIFQYYEEEERQRGNFPDRFSGHQFPNYSSELNVNALLLGDSALYLCASSRSNTDTQYFGPGTRLTVL.

CDR3 region: CASSLDLSYEQYF. The CDR3 DNA reads TGTGCCAGCAGCTTAGACCTATCCTACGAGCAGTACTTC. The V call is TRBV11-2, the J call TRBJ2-7, with no clear D. The CDR3 consists of 13 residues. Germline assignment: CDR1 SGHAT and CDR2 FQNNGV. Trimming removed 0 bases from V and 1 base from J, with 4 bases in between.

The chain couples TRBV5-8 to TRBJ1-1; TRBD1 is a possible D gene (5 bases). The length of the CDR3 is 16 residues. V was trimmed by 2 bases and J by 1 base, leaving 15 bases between them. Germline CDR1 reads SGHTS; CDR2 reads YDEGEE. As DNA, the CDR3 is TGTGCCAGCAGCTTCCCCCCAGGGTTGAGGAACACTGAAGCTTTCTTT. Protein: CASSFPPGLRNTEAFF.

The CDR3 loop is CASSLNSFRPTF. CDR3 DNA sequence: TGTGCCAGCAGCTTAAACAGTTTCCGCCCGACCTTC. The chain recombines TRBV7-2 with TRBJ1-2, with D unresolved. The ends were cut back, 2 bases at V and 14 bases at J, with 15 bases in the middle. The CDR3 loop spans 12 amino acids. Looked up from germline, CDR1 is SGHTA and CDR2 is FQGNSA.

This clone showed up just a few times. The chain employs TRBV10-3 and TRBJ1-1, with TRBD1 matching over 9 bases. CDR1 ENHRY and CDR2 SYGVKD come from the germline V gene. J was trimmed by 1 base and V by 8 bases; bases with no gene match: 2. This CDR3 is built from 13 residues. The CDR3 loop is CAIATGGNTEAFF. The CDR3 nucleotides read TGTGCCATCGCGACAGGGGGGAACACTGAAGCTTTCTTT.

The gene calls are TRBV6-1 and TRBJ2-3; D remains unclear. CDR1 and CDR2 from the germline V gene are MNHNS and SASEGT. Trimming removed 3 bases at V and 7 bases at J, with 8 bases between. The CDR3 runs to 12 residues. CDR3: CASSERVNTQYF. CDR3 coding DNA: TGTGCCAGCAGTGAGAGAGTTAATACGCAGTATTTT.

This clone was seen a handful of times. This chain links TRBV9 with TRBJ1-1; 9 bases align to TRBD1. This CDR3 has 14 residues. Germline CDR1 reads SGDLS; CDR2 reads YYNGEE. V lost 0 bases, J lost 11 bases, and 8 bases stayed unmatched. CDR3 protein: CASSVDRADRGAFF. CDR3 DNA: TGTGCCAGCAGCGTAGATCGCGCAGACAGGGGGGCTTTCTTT.

In its sample, this clone was seen once. V and J are TRBV2 and TRBJ2-2, with TRBD2 identical over 8 bases. Germline trimming cut 7 bases from V and 7 bases from J; bases unmatched to any gene: 14. In germline, CDR1 is SNHLY, CDR2 FYNNEI. This CDR3 spans 16 amino acids. CDR3 DNA sequence: TGTGCCAGCAAAGGGACGGGGGGGACCCACGGCGGGGAGCTGTTTTTT. It specifies CASKGTGGTHGGELFF.

The chain couples TRBV27 to TRBJ2-4, with D maybe TRBD2 (6 bases). The V end was cut by 4 bases, the J end by 2 bases, with 18 bases between. The CDR3 consists of 17 residues. In germline, CDR1 is MNHEY, CDR2 SMNVEV (reference sequence). The CDR3 DNA is TGTGCCAGCAGTTCAGAAGGGAGCGCGGGACCCAAAAACATTCAGTACTTC. Its protein is CASSSEGSAGPKNIQYF.

V gene TRBV19 combines with J gene TRBJ2-1, with 8 bases that match TRBD1. The CDR3 spans 15 residues. Trimming removed 7 bases from V and 4 bases from J; junction bases left unmatched: 9. Germline CDR1 LNHDA, CDR2 SQIVND (reference sequence). The CDR3 here is CASTRQGSRYNEQFF. In DNA form, the CDR3 reads TGTGCCAGTACTCGACAGGGGTCTCGATACAATGAGCAGTTCTTC.